The 30 T cell receptor beta chains reported below all come from one sample, sequenced in a study of OX40 agonist ivuxolimab in advanced cancers. Libraries were prepared by immunoSEQ multiplex PCR; TCRdb keeps only in-frame clonotypes and omits some of them. The repertoire includes about 91,000 clones, around 84% of them detected once, and around 1.1% sits in the top ten. The specimen was CD4+ or CD8+ T cells sorted from blood, collected in a trial of the OX40 agonist ivuxolimab. Source of these receptors: an adult with an advanced solid tumor such as melanoma, head and neck, liver or kidney cancer.

The CDR3 loop reads CSARSDNEQFF. The CDR3 nucleotides read TGCAGTGCTAGGTCGGACAATGAGCAGTTCTTC. V usage is TRBV20-1 and J usage is TRBJ2-1; D is unclear. The germline V gene has CDR1 DFQATT and CDR2 SNEGSKA (reference sequence). V was pared by 3 bases and J by 5 bases, with 5 bases between. There are 11 residues in the CDR3.

This clone is a singleton in its sample. This rearrangement joins TRBV4-1 to TRBJ1-5; TRBD1 matches 8 bases. The CDR3 is made up of 15 amino acids. V lost 3 bases, J lost 10 bases, and 11 bases stayed unmatched. Germline CDR1 and CDR2: MGHRA and YSYEKL. Written as DNA, the CDR3 is TGCGCCAGCAGCCACCAGGACAGGGAAGGACGCCCCCAGCATTTT. As protein: CASSHQDREGRPQHF.

The chain links TRBV23-1 to TRBJ2-7; D perhaps matches TRBD2 (9 bases). Being an ORF, TRBV23-1 has a function that is uncertain. Trimming took 7 bases from V and 6 from J, leaving 25 bases between them. The CDR3 runs 16 residues. The CDR3 sequence: CASNRGGDRRTGEQYF. The DNA for the CDR3 is TGCGCCAGCAATCGCGGGGGGGACAGGAGGACCGGCGAGCAGTACTTC.

The V gene is TRBV7-3, the J gene TRBJ1-1; TRBD1 is a possible D gene (5 bases). Trimming took 4 bases from V and 1 from J, leaving 13 bases between them. Germline assignment: CDR1 SGHTA and CDR2 FQGTGA. The CDR3 is 15 residues long. CDR3: CASSSGGTTNTEAFF. In nucleotides, the CDR3 is TGTGCCAGCAGCTCCGGAGGGACGACGAACACTGAAGCTTTCTTT.

This clone occurred once. The gene calls are TRBV4-2 and TRBJ2-2; D assignment may be TRBD1 or TRBD2 (5 bases each). CDR3 length: 15 amino acids. Between the trimmed V and J ends, which lost 4 bases and 1 base, there was a span of 10 bases. Germline CDR1 is LGHNA and CDR2 is YNFKEQ. The CDR3 nucleotides read TGTGCCAGCAGCCCCGGGACCGAGAACACCGGGGAGCTGTTTTTT. This translates into CASSPGTENTGELFF.

The J gene is TRBJ1-1, the V gene TRBV18; D call uncertain. The CDR3 runs to 13 residues. Germline-derived CDR1 and CDR2 are KGHSH and LQKENI. V lost 1 base and J 1 base, leaving 4 bases between the germline ends. The CDR3 DNA reads TGTGCCAGCTCACCACGGCAGAACACTGAAGCTTTCTTT. This sequence encodes CASSPRQNTEAFF.

This clone showed up just once. The genes are TRBV7-9 and TRBJ2-2; 10 bases line up with TRBD1. CDR1 and CDR2 (germline): SEHNR, FQNEAQ (reference sequence). J was trimmed by 6 bases and V by 3 bases; bases with no gene match: 1. CDR3 size: 14 residues. The CDR3 loop reads CASSFGQGAGELFF. The CDR3 nucleotides are TGTGCCAGCAGCTTTGGACAGGGGGCCGGGGAGCTGTTTTTT.

The sample holds a few counts of this clone. The chain joins TRBV5-8 to TRBJ1-2; D remains unclear. Trimming took off 1 base at V and 4 bases at J, with 5 bases between the two ends. CDR3 length: 12 amino acids. Germline V gene data show CDR1 as SGHTS and CDR2 as YDEGEE. CDR3 in DNA: TGTGCCAGCAGCTTGTATAGCTATGGCTACACCTTC. Encoded protein: CASSLYSYGYTF.

The V call is TRBV19, the J call TRBJ1-2; possibly TRBD1 for D (5 bases). The CDR3 sequence is 15 residues long. Trimming pared 6 bases from V and 5 bases from J, leaving 19 bases between. Germline V gene lookup returns CDR1 LNHDA and CDR2 SQIVND (reference sequence). CDR3 in amino acids: CASRALEDGGYGYTF. The CDR3 DNA reads as TGTGCCAGTAGGGCCCTCGAGGACGGGGGTTATGGCTACACCTTC. The complete variable domain, with remaining parts taken from reference TRBV19 and TRBJ1-2, reads DGGITQSPKYLFRKEGQNVTLSCEQNLNHDAMYWYRQDPGQGLRLIYYSQIVNDFQKGDIAEGYSVSREKKESFPLTVTSAQKNPTAFYLCASRALEDGGYGYTFGSGTRLTVV.

On this clone itself: At the DNA level, this CDR3 is encoded by other sequences in the same sample as well. This rearrangement joins TRBV19 to TRBJ1-2; 8 nucleotides line up with TRBD1. Germline CDR1 LNHDA, CDR2 SQIVND (reference sequence). The CDR3 loop spans 14 amino acids. V lost 6 bases and J lost 0; bases outside the gene matches: 3. CDR3 nucleotides: TGTGCCAGTAGCGGACAGGGAGCTAACTATGGCTACACCTTC. Encoded protein: CASSGQGANYGYTF.

The V gene is TRBV6-1, the J gene TRBJ1-6, with TRBD1 matching 8 bases. The CDR3 is 14 residues long. Germline CDR1 reads MNHNS; CDR2 reads SASEGT. With V trimmed by 4 bases and J by 7 bases, 3 bases remained unmatched. The CDR3 loop is CASSVGQENSPLHF. DNA of the CDR3: TGTGCCAGCAGTGTGGGACAGGAAAATTCACCCCTCCACTTT.

The rearrangement links TRBV18 to TRBJ1-4; 8 bases map to TRBD1. CDR1 KGHSH and CDR2 LQKENI come from the germline V gene. Trimming cost V 4 bases and J 4 bases; bases outside gene matches: 8. This CDR3 has 16 amino acids. DNA of the CDR3: TGTGCCAGCTCACTACACCGGACAGGGAATAATGAAAAACTGTTTTTT. As protein: CASSLHRTGNNEKLFF.

This clone was detected once. The V gene is TRBV5-1, the J gene TRBJ2-1, with a weak D call TRBD1 (6 bases). Germline CDR1 SGHRS, CDR2 YFSETQ. This CDR3 spans 16 amino acids. V was clipped by 0 bases and J by 4 bases, with 14 bases between them. The CDR3 nucleotides read TGCGCCAGCAGCTTGGATACCGGGACACCTTACAATGAGCAGTTCTTC. This codes for CASSLDTGTPYNEQFF.

This clone was picked up a small number of times. The V gene is TRBV27, the J gene TRBJ1-2; perhaps TRBD1 as D (6 bases). CDR3 length: 14 residues. The germline V gene has CDR1 MNHEY and CDR2 SMNVEV (reference sequence). The V gene lost 5 bases and the J gene lost 3 bases, with 13 bases spanning the gap. DNA for the CDR3: TGTGCCAGCAGTGAACAGGGATTCCACTATGGCTACACCTTC. Translation gives CASSEQGFHYGYTF.

This chain connects TRBV4-3 to TRBJ2-5, with 8 nucleotides matching TRBD2. Germline values: CDR1 LGHNA, CDR2 YSLEER. CDR3 length equals 13 residues. Unmatched junction bases numbered 0, after V lost 1 base and J lost 5 bases. The DNA of the CDR3 is TGCGCCAGCAGCCAAGGACTAGCGGAGACCCAGTACTTC. This gives the protein CASSQGLAETQYF.

The chain carries TRBV7-3 and TRBJ2-3; D may correspond to TRBD1 or TRBD2 (7 bases each). The CDR3 extends over 17 amino acids. V gave up 6 bases and J gave up 3 bases, with 22 bases separating them. Germline values: CDR1 SGHTA, CDR2 FQGTGA. Here the CDR3 reads CASRNPGGGQITDTQYF. In nucleotides, the CDR3 is TGTGCCAGCAGGAACCCAGGGGGAGGGCAGATAACAGATACGCAGTATTTT.

This chain uses TRBV7-9 with TRBJ1-1; D unresolved. This CDR3 spans 13 amino acids. V was pared by 3 bases and J by 2 bases, with 7 bases between. Germline V gene sequence: CDR1 SEHNR, CDR2 FQNEAQ (reference sequence). CDR3 protein: CASSFGDNTEAFF. Written as DNA, the CDR3 is TGTGCCAGCAGCTTCGGTGACAACACTGAAGCTTTCTTT.

J is TRBJ2-5 and V is TRBV7-2, with D possibly matching TRBD1 (6 bases). The J call is doubtful: the DNA matches TRBJ2-7 better. The length of the CDR3 is 14 residues. Germline V CDR1 and CDR2: SGHTA, FQGNSA. The chain's CDR3 is CASSLVGHEGEQYF. In DNA, the CDR3 is TGTGCCAGCAGCTTAGTGGGACATGAGGGCGAGCAGTACTTC.

The chain links TRBV6-5 to TRBJ2-2, with D possibly TRBD2 on 5 matching bases. The germline CDR1 and CDR2 sequences are MNHEY and SVGAGI. The V end was cut by 7 bases, the J end by 0 bases, with 12 bases between. The CDR3 contains 15 residues. The CDR3 reads CASMVGETNTGELFF. CDR3 in DNA: TGTGCCAGCATGGTCGGGGAAACGAACACCGGGGAGCTGTTTTTT.

In this sample, this clone turned up once. This chain uses TRBV18 with TRBJ2-5; 7 nucleotides line up with TRBD2. This CDR3 region has 15 residues. The V gene end was trimmed by 3 bases and the J gene end by 0 bases; junction bases not matched to a gene: 4. Per the germline V gene, CDR1 is KGHSH and CDR2 is LQKENI. The CDR3 bases are TGTGCCAGCTCACCTCGGGGAGGGTACCAAGAGACCCAGTACTTC. This codes for CASSPRGGYQETQYF.

This chain joins TRBV5-1 and TRBJ2-5, with D tentatively TRBD1 (5 bases). With 0 bases removed from V and 2 bases from J, the gap between germline ends came to 5 bases. Germline V lookup: CDR1 SGHRS, CDR2 YFSETQ. The length of the CDR3 is 13 residues. CDR3 in amino acids: CASSLEGQETQYF. The DNA of the CDR3 is TGCGCCAGCAGCTTGGAGGGGCAAGAGACCCAGTACTTC.

The chain recombines TRBV5-1 with TRBJ1-1; a possible D gene is TRBD1 (6 bases). CDR3 length equals 12 residues. Trimming pared 0 bases from V and 8 bases from J, leaving 8 bases between. The germline V gene has CDR1 SGHRS and CDR2 YFSETQ. CDR3 amino acids: CASSLEQGEAFF. The CDR3 DNA reads as TGCGCCAGCAGCTTGGAACAGGGAGAAGCTTTCTTT.

The CDR3 sequence: CATSRGALGNIYEQYV. The CDR3 DNA follows: TGTGCCACCAGCAGAGGGGCCCTAGGAAATATTTACGAGCAGTACGTC. The chain employs TRBV15 and TRBJ2-7; unclear D gene. The germline CDR1 and CDR2 sequences are LNHNV and YYDKDF (reference sequence). The CDR3 runs to 16 residues. V was shortened by 1 base and J by 4 bases, with 17 bases between the two germline ends.

This clone has a single count. The gene calls are TRBV7-3 and TRBJ2-3; D possibly corresponds to TRBD2 (6 bases). Germline V lookup: CDR1 SGHTA, CDR2 FQGTGA. The CDR3 is 14 residues long. Trimming pared 3 bases from V and 1 base from J, leaving 8 bases between. The CDR3 DNA reads TGTGCCAGCAGCTTCGGCGGGGGCACAGATACGCAGTATTTT. As protein: CASSFGGGTDTQYF.

V usage is TRBV19 and J usage is TRBJ1-2; D is undetermined. This CDR3 comprises 12 residues. V gave up 6 bases and J gave up 5 bases, with 10 bases separating them. Germline values: CDR1 LNHDA, CDR2 SQIVND (reference sequence). The CDR3 sequence: CASSRGGYGYTF. DNA of the CDR3: TGTGCCAGTAGCCGGGGAGGGTATGGCTACACCTTC.

The rearrangement links TRBV7-3 to TRBJ1-1, with 7 bases fitting TRBD1. The CDR3 spans 20 residues. The germline V gene has CDR1 SGHTA and CDR2 FQGTGA. J gave up 4 bases and V 0 bases, and 20 bases lay outside the gene matches. The CDR3 nucleotides are TGTGCCAGCAGCTTAACGGGGATCCGACGAGAGGTAAACAGGGGCACTGAAGCTTTCTTT. This translates into CASSLTGIRREVNRGTEAFF.

The V gene is TRBV6-6, the J gene TRBJ2-7; a weak D match, TRBD2 (7 bases). Trimming shortened V by 2 bases and J by 7 bases, and 12 bases separated the two germline ends. This CDR3 comprises 13 residues. Looked up from germline, CDR1 is MNHNY and CDR2 is SVGAGI (reference sequence). The CDR3 spells CASSYAGAGEQYF. For the CDR3, the DNA is TGTGCCAGCAGTTACGCGGGGGCGGGGGAGCAGTACTTC.

The V call is TRBV7-2, the J call TRBJ1-6, with D hard to call. The CDR3 covers 15 residues. The germline V gene encodes CDR1 SGHTA and CDR2 FQGNSA. V dropped 1 base and J dropped 10 bases, with 14 bases sitting between them. The CDR3 loop reads CASSLERRAGSPLHF. The CDR3 region has the DNA TGTGCCAGCAGCTTAGAACGCCGGGCTGGGTCACCCCTCCACTTT.

This chain uses TRBV4-1 with TRBJ1-6; D ambiguous. The CDR3 covers 17 residues. Trimming cost V 0 bases and J 7 bases, with 16 bases left between them. The germline CDR1 and CDR2 sequences are MGHRA and YSYEKL. The chain's CDR3 is CASSQDRDGPKNSPLHF. The CDR3 DNA sequence: TGCGCCAGCAGCCAAGATCGAGACGGCCCGAAGAATTCACCCCTCCACTTT.

About this clone itself: Germline is not matched at one junction end, which may reflect a read error. This sequence joins TRBV4-2 and TRBJ2-6; D might be TRBD2 (5 bases). The CDR3 has 18 residues. Per the germline V gene, CDR1 is LGHNA and CDR2 is YNFKEQ. The DNA of the CDR3 is TGTGCCGGCAGCCCCAGCGCTCGGGATGCTAGTGGGGCCAACGTCCTGACTTTC. Its protein is CAGSPSARDASGANVLTF.